The 15 T cell receptor beta chains listed next were all sequenced from one sample in a study of post-analysis software for immune sequencing data. Regarding the study as a whole: A few TRBV segments occurring more often in patients than controls included TRBV5-6, TRBV5-1 and TRBV20-1.

For these receptors, no antigen is known. TCR beta cDNA libraries included unique molecular identifiers. Using its own MiXCR run on the PCR reads, TCRdb lists one record per CDR3 protein. The table has 650,000 to 900,000 distinct CDR3 sequences, roughly 46% seen once. The source material was blood. These receptors all stem from a girl aged 5-17 years with multiple sclerosis.

This clonotype came up a few times. The CDR3, as DNA: TGCAGCGTCGGAACAGGTAGCAATCAGCCCCAGCATTTT. Amino acid sequence: CSVGTGSNQPQHF. V is TRBV29-1 and J is TRBJ1-5; maybe TRBD1 (5 bases). This CDR3 has 13 residues. Germline V gene sequence: CDR1 SQVTM, CDR2 ANQGSEA. V was shortened by 6 bases and J by 0 bases, with 9 bases between the two germline ends.

In this sample, this clonotype turned up a few times. The genes are TRBV7-2 and TRBJ2-1; unclear D gene. The CDR3 runs 16 residues. The V end was cut by 2 bases, the J end by 5 bases, with 16 bases between. CDR1 SGHTA and CDR2 FQGNSA come from the germline V gene. CDR3 sequence: CASSLLATVGHNEQFF. The CDR3 coding sequence is TGTGCCAGCAGCTTACTCGCTACGGTGGGTCACAATGAGCAGTTCTTC.

V gene TRBV5-1 combines with J gene TRBJ2-7; no clear D gene. Germline V gene data show CDR1 as SGHRS and CDR2 as YFSETQ. V dropped 1 base and J dropped 1 base, with 9 bases sitting between them. The CDR3 is made up of 14 amino acids. CDR3 bases: TGCGCCAGCAGCTTGACTACCAATTCCTACGAGCAGTACTTC. Its protein is CASSLTTNSYEQYF. Variable domain in full (rest from reference TRBV5-1 and TRBJ2-7): KAGVTQTPRYLIKTRGQQVTLSCSPISGHRSVSWYQQTPGQGLQFLFEYFSETQRNKGNFPGRFSGRQFSNSRSEMNVSTLELGDSALYLCASSLTTNSYEQYFGPGTRLTVT.

This clonotype was detected a few times. In DNA, the CDR3 is TGCAGTGCTAGAGATCAGAGGGGGCGGGAGACCCAGTACTTC. Its protein product is CSARDQRGRETQYF. The chain is built from TRBV20-1 and TRBJ2-5; 7 bases are a match to TRBD1. Per germline, CDR1 DFQATT and CDR2 SNEGSKA (reference sequence). This CDR3 spans 14 amino acids. Losses at the gene ends were 0 bases for V and 5 bases for J; bases not matched to a gene: 6.

CDR3 region: CSGTGSIGLAEAFF. The CDR3 coding sequence is TGCAGCGGGACAGGGAGTATTGGTCTTGCTGAAGCTTTCTTT. The chain uses TRBV29-1 and TRBJ1-1; 8 positions agree with TRBD1. Germline V gene sequence: CDR1 SQVTM, CDR2 ANQGSEA. V gave up 7 bases and J gave up 6 bases; unmatched junction bases: 13. CDR3 length equals 14 residues.

The chain uses TRBV15 and TRBJ2-7; D might be TRBD2 (6 bases). Germline V gene data show CDR1 as LNHNV and CDR2 as YYDKDF (reference sequence). The CDR3 is made up of 14 amino acids. V dropped 2 bases and J dropped 2 bases, with 10 bases sitting between them. The CDR3 region has the DNA TGTGCCACCAGCAGATCTAGCGATACCTACGAGCAGTACTTC. Its translation: CATSRSSDTYEQYF.

The J gene is TRBJ2-7, the V gene TRBV29-1; 7 positions match TRBD2. CDR1 and CDR2 from the germline V gene are SQVTM and ANQGSEA. V was pared by 6 bases and J by 3 bases, with 8 bases of the junction left unmatched. CDR3 length: 13 amino acids. CDR3 DNA sequence: TGCAGCGTGGGGGGAGGGGATGGCTACGAGCAGTACTTC. Encoded protein: CSVGGGDGYEQYF.

The chain combines TRBV6-5 with TRBJ2-1; tentative D call: TRBD1 (6 bases). The V gene lost 6 bases and the J gene lost 4 bases, with 10 bases spanning the gap. Germline values: CDR1 MNHEY, CDR2 SVGAGI. CDR3 length: 13 amino acids. CDR3 bases: TGTGCCAGCAGACTACAGGGTTACAATGAGCAGTTCTTC. Translating gives CASRLQGYNEQFF.

The chain has TRBV7-2 and TRBJ2-1; 9 positions agree with TRBD2. With V trimmed by 0 bases and J by 7 bases, 7 bases remained unmatched. From germline, CDR1 is SGHTA and CDR2 FQGNSA. The CDR3 spans 16 residues. The CDR3 spells CASSLASSGIRNEQFF. CDR3 sequence (DNA): TGTGCCAGCAGCTTAGCGTCTAGCGGGATCCGGAATGAGCAGTTCTTC.

Only a few counts were recorded for this clonotype. The chain uses TRBV29-1 and TRBJ2-7; no reliable D call. Germline V lookup: CDR1 SQVTM, CDR2 ANQGSEA. The CDR3 is 14 residues long. Trimming took 5 bases from V and 2 from J, leaving 16 bases between them. In nucleotides, the CDR3 is TGCAGCGTTTTTGACACCTCATCAACCTACGAGCAGTACTTC. This encodes CSVFDTSSTYEQYF.

The chain joins TRBV5-1 to TRBJ2-5; 10 bases are a match to TRBD1. Germline V lookup: CDR1 SGHRS, CDR2 YFSETQ. V shed 4 bases, J shed 5 bases, and the junction held 8 bases outside the gene matches. This CDR3 has 15 amino acids. CDR3 region: CASSLFDRGRETQYF. The CDR3 DNA reads as TGCGCCAGCAGCCTTTTTGACAGGGGGCGTGAGACCCAGTACTTC.

The chain links TRBV20-1 to TRBJ2-5; TRBD1 agrees at 7 bases. This CDR3 has 15 residues. Trimming at V came to 2 bases and at J to 5 bases, leaving 11 bases not matched to a gene. Per the germline V gene, CDR1 is DFQATT and CDR2 is SNEGSKA (reference sequence). In nucleotides, the CDR3 is TGCAGTGCTAGAAACCGACAGGGATTACGGGAGACCCAGTACTTC. Its translation is CSARNRQGLRETQYF.

The chain has TRBV2 and TRBJ2-5; 9 nucleotides line up with TRBD1. This CDR3 comprises 14 residues. J gave up 3 bases and V 4 bases, and 3 bases lay outside the gene matches. CDR1 is SNHLY, CDR2 FYNNEI, per germline. CDR3 DNA sequence: TGTGCCAGCAGTGTCGGGACAGGGAAAGAGACCCAGTACTTC. Translating gives CASSVGTGKETQYF.

V and J are TRBV2 and TRBJ2-3, with TRBD1 matching over 7 bases. CDR3 size: 17 residues. J was trimmed by 6 bases and V by 1 base; bases with no gene match: 13. From germline, CDR1 is SNHLY and CDR2 FYNNEI. CDR3 in amino acids: CASSEEQGSGSLDTQYF. The CDR3 region has the DNA TGTGCCAGCAGTGAAGAACAGGGGAGTGGAAGTTTGGATACGCAGTATTTT.

The sample holds a few counts of this clonotype. The genes are TRBV7-2 and TRBJ2-3, with 7 bases that match TRBD2. V dropped 3 bases and J dropped 2; count of bases not matched to a gene: 5. There are 15 residues in the CDR3. Germline CDR1 and CDR2: SGHTA and FQGNSA. The chain's CDR3 is CASSLGGSFTDTQYF. For the CDR3, the DNA is TGTGCCAGCAGCTTGGGCGGGAGCTTCACAGATACGCAGTATTTT.